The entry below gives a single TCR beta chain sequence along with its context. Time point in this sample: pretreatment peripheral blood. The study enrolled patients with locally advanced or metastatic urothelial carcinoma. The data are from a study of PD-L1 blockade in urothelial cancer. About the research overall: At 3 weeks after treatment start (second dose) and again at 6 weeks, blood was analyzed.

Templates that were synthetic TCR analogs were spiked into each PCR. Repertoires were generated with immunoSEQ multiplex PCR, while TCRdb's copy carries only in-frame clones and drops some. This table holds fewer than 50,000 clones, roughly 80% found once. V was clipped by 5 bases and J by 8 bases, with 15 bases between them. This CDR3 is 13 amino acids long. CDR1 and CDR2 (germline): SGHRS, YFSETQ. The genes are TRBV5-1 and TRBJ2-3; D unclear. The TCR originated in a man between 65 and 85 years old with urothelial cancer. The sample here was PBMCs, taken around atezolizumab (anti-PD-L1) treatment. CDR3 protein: CASSPVIDGTQYF. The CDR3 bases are TGCGCCAGCAGTCCAGTCATCGATGGTACGCAGTATTTT. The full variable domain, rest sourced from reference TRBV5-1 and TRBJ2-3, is KAGVTQTPRYLIKTRGQQVTLSCSPISGHRSVSWYQQTPGQGLQFLFEYFSETQRNKGNFPGRFSGRQFSNSRSEMNVSTLELGDSALYLCASSPVIDGTQYFGPGTRLTVL.